These 27 T cell receptor beta chains were all obtained from the same sample, sequenced in a study of cytomegalovirus exposure and HLA in healthy donors. 60 Vbeta and 13 Jbeta primers were used in PCR. TCRdb's copy holds only in-frame clones and misses some; the assay was immunoSEQ multiplex PCR. The sample has approximately 160,000 clones, 75% to 90% seen once. Material: PBMCs. These receptors came from a human donor in good health.

The chain recombines TRBV2 with TRBJ2-1; D not certain. The V end lost 6 bases, the J end lost 4 bases, and 16 bases lay between the germline ends. From germline, CDR1 is SNHLY and CDR2 FYNNEI. The CDR3 runs to 15 residues. Here the CDR3 DNA reads TGTGCCAGCAGGCAAGAGCCCTCCGGGTACAATGAGCAGTTCTTC. Translation gives CASRQEPSGYNEQFF.

V is TRBV5-1 and J is TRBJ2-7; 10 bases map to TRBD2. The CDR3 consists of 15 residues. After removal of 1 base from V and 3 bases from J, the junction contained 4 bases not matched to a gene. CDR1 is SGHRS, CDR2 YFSETQ, per germline. For the CDR3, the DNA is TGCGCCAGCAGCTTGCTAGCGGGGGATGTCTACGAGCAGTACTTC. Translating it yields CASSLLAGDVYEQYF.

The chain uses TRBV2 and TRBJ1-1, with 10 bases identical to TRBD1. This CDR3 has 13 residues. The ends lost 4 bases at V and 5 bases at J; junction bases unmatched: 1. Germline CDR1 and CDR2: SNHLY and FYNNEI. The CDR3 bases are TGTGCCAGCAGTGGGACAGGGGGAACTGAAGCTTTCTTT. Translation: CASSGTGGTEAFF. Using reference TRBV2 and TRBJ1-1 for the parts outside the CDR3, the full variable domain is EPEVTQTPSHQVTQMGQEVILRCVPISNHLYFYWYRQILGQKVEFLVSFYNNEISEKSEIFDDQFSVERPDGSNFTLKIRSTKLEDSAMYFCASSGTGGTEAFFGQGTRLTVV.

The rearrangement links TRBV7-9 to TRBJ1-2; TRBD1 matches 8 bases. The V segment lost 3 bases and the J segment 6 bases; nucleotides outside the gene matches: 9. This CDR3 is built from 15 residues. Germline V CDR1 and CDR2: SEHNR, FQNEAQ (reference sequence). The chain's CDR3 is CASSFPPTGDHGYTF. In nucleotides, the CDR3 is TGTGCCAGCAGCTTCCCTCCGACAGGGGATCATGGCTACACCTTC.

V gene TRBV2 combines with J gene TRBJ2-7; TRBD2 matches 9 bases. The J segment lost 2 bases and the V segment lost 7 bases, leaving 0 bases of the junction unmatched. CDR1 is SNHLY, CDR2 FYNNEI, per germline. This CDR3 spans 12 amino acids. The CDR3 sequence is CASIAGAYEQYF. CDR3 DNA sequence: TGTGCCAGCATAGCGGGGGCCTACGAGCAGTACTTC.

This sequence joins TRBV4-3 and TRBJ1-3; tentative D call: TRBD1 (6 bases). Trimming left V 5 bases short and J 4 bases short, with 9 bases between. Germline assignment: CDR1 LGHNA and CDR2 YSLEER. The CDR3 runs to 13 residues. In DNA form, the CDR3 reads TGCGCCAGCAGCGGACAGATCGGAAACACCATATATTTT. Translated: CASSGQIGNTIYF.

The rearrangement uses TRBV6-4 and TRBJ2-1; a possible D gene is TRBD2 (7 bases). Trimming left V 8 bases short and J 8 bases short, with 13 bases between. Per germline, CDR1 MRHNA and CDR2 SNTAGT. This CDR3 has 12 residues. This CDR3 reads CASWRGGHEQFF. The CDR3 DNA is TGTGCCAGCTGGAGGGGGGGCCATGAGCAGTTCTTC.

The gene calls are TRBV2 and TRBJ2-1; 7 bases agree with TRBD2. V was clipped by 3 bases and J by 2 bases; unmatched bases: 4. Looked up from germline, CDR1 is SNHLY and CDR2 is FYNNEI. The CDR3 length is 15 residues. The CDR3, as DNA: TGTGCCAGCAGTGACTTTGCGGGGGCCTACAATGAGCAGTTCTTC. Translating it yields CASSDFAGAYNEQFF.

J is TRBJ2-3 and V is TRBV6-1, with a tentative D call TRBD1 (5 bases). This CDR3 is 14 amino acids long. V lost 2 bases and J lost 0, with 6 bases in between. Germline V gene lookup returns CDR1 MNHNS and CDR2 SASEGT. CDR3 sequence: CASSEWGSTDTQYF. CDR3 bases: TGTGCCAGCAGTGAATGGGGCAGCACAGATACGCAGTATTTT.

The chain joins TRBV7-9 to TRBJ2-1; TRBD2 agrees at 8 bases. The CDR3 is 15 amino acids. Per the germline V gene, CDR1 is SEHNR and CDR2 is FQNEAQ (reference sequence). V lost 5 bases and J lost 4; bases outside the gene matches: 7. In DNA, the CDR3 is TGTGCCAGCAGCCTAGAGCGGGGGATATACAATGAGCAGTTCTTC. Amino acid sequence: CASSLERGIYNEQFF. The whole variable domain, remainder taken from reference TRBV7-9 and TRBJ2-1, is DTGVSQNPRHKITKRGQNVTFRCDPISEHNRLYWYRQTLGQGPEFLTYFQNEAQLEKSRLLSDRFSAERPKGSFSTLEIQRTEQGDSAMYLCASSLERGIYNEQFFGPGTRLTVL.

In DNA form, the CDR3 reads TGTGCCAGCAGCTCGTGGGGGGGATACGAGCAGTACTTC. Residues: CASSSWGGYEQYF. The chain has TRBV7-9 and TRBJ2-7; TRBD2 matches at 7 bases. The V gene's germline CDR1 is SEHNR and CDR2 FQNEAQ (reference sequence). The CDR3 spans 13 residues. V lost 4 bases to trimming and J lost 4 bases; unmatched junction nucleotides: 4. The entire variable domain, with the rest obtained from reference TRBV7-9 and TRBJ2-7, is as follows: DTGVSQNPRHKITKRGQNVTFRCDPISEHNRLYWYRQTLGQGPEFLTYFQNEAQLEKSRLLSDRFSAERPKGSFSTLEIQRTEQGDSAMYLCASSSWGGYEQYFGPGTRLTVT.

The gene calls are TRBV27 and TRBJ2-1, with TRBD2 matching 12 bases. The germline CDR1 and CDR2 sequences are MNHEY and SMNVEV (reference sequence). The CDR3 contains 15 residues. The J segment lost 8 bases and the V segment lost 6 bases, leaving 8 bases of the junction unmatched. DNA for the CDR3: TGTGCCAGCAGATCCCTAGCGGGGGGGCCGGATGAGCAGTTCTTC. Its translation: CASRSLAGGPDEQFF.

The V and J genes are TRBV11-3 and TRBJ2-2; D gene unclear. The V end lost 4 bases, the J end lost 5 bases, and 5 bases lay between the germline ends. This CDR3 region has 12 residues. CDR1 and CDR2 from the germline V gene are SGHNT and YENEEA. CDR3 in amino acids: CASSSLTGELFF. Here the CDR3 DNA reads TGTGCCAGCAGCTCCCTAACCGGGGAGCTGTTTTTT. Full variable domain (outside the CDR3, taken from reference TRBV11-3 and TRBJ2-2): EAGVVQSPRYKIIEKKQPVAFWCNPISGHNTLYWYLQNLGQGPELLIRYENEEAVDDSQLPKDRFSAERLKGVDSTLKIQPAELGDSAVYLCASSSLTGELFFGEGSRLTVL.

The chain is built from TRBV9 and TRBJ1-1, with D maybe TRBD1 (5 bases). The germline V and J ends were trimmed by 2 bases and 4 bases, with 9 bases remaining between them. The germline V gene encodes CDR1 SGDLS and CDR2 YYNGEE. This CDR3 contains 13 residues. CDR3 region: CASSVQGITEAFF. In DNA, the CDR3 is TGTGCCAGCAGCGTGCAGGGTATCACTGAAGCTTTCTTT.

The V call is TRBV4-3, the J call TRBJ1-2, with 10 bases lining up with TRBD1. CDR3 size: 12 residues. Germline-derived CDR1 and CDR2 are LGHNA and YSLEER. V shed 6 bases and J 6 bases; nucleotides not matched to a gene: 1. In nucleotides, the CDR3 is TGCGCCAGCAGGGGACAGGGGCATGGCTACACCTTC. Translated: CASRGQGHGYTF.

The V and J genes are TRBV7-3 and TRBJ2-3; perhaps TRBD2 as D (6 bases). Trimming cost V 7 bases and J 1 base, with 15 bases left between them. The CDR3 is made up of 15 amino acids. CDR1 and CDR2 (germline): SGHTA, FQGTGA. DNA of the CDR3: TGTGCCAGCACCCCAGATCCGGGGGGCACAGATACGCAGTATTTT. Translating it yields CASTPDPGGTDTQYF.

The chain carries TRBV5-4 and TRBJ1-1; D uncertain. Germline loops: CDR1 SGHNT, CDR2 YYREEE (reference sequence). The CDR3 contains 17 residues. The ends were cut back, 4 bases at V and 0 bases at J, with 19 bases in the middle. The CDR3 here is CASSPVDWPTLNTEAFF. The CDR3 coding sequence is TGTGCCAGCAGCCCGGTTGATTGGCCGACTCTGAACACTGAAGCTTTCTTT. Variable domain in full (rest from reference TRBV5-4 and TRBJ1-1): ETGVTQSPTHLIKTRGQQVTLRCSSQSGHNTVSWYQQALGQGPQFIFQYYREEENGRGNFPPRFSGLQFPNYSSELNVNALELDDSALYLCASSPVDWPTLNTEAFFGQGTRLTVV.

The chain is built from TRBV9 and TRBJ2-5; TRBD2 agrees at 7 bases. This CDR3 is 16 amino acids long. V lost 3 bases, J lost 5 bases, and 13 bases stayed unmatched. Germline CDR1 SGDLS, CDR2 YYNGEE. CDR3 loop: CASSEGHFGGWETQYF. The CDR3 bases are TGTGCCAGCAGCGAGGGTCATTTCGGGGGGTGGGAGACCCAGTACTTC.

The chain has TRBV4-1 and TRBJ1-5; D remains unclear. With 6 bases removed from V and 8 bases from J, the gap between germline ends came to 17 bases. There are 14 residues in the CDR3. Germline lookup yields CDR1 MGHRA and CDR2 YSYEKL. CDR3 region: CASRLRVQEEPQHF. The CDR3 bases are TGCGCCAGCAGGCTCCGGGTCCAGGAGGAGCCCCAGCATTTT.

This clone appeared a single time. V and J are TRBV6-5 and TRBJ2-2; D gene ambiguous. CDR1 and CDR2 (germline): MNHEY, SVGAGI. V lost 6 bases, J lost 5 bases, and 10 bases lay in between. The CDR3 is 13 residues long. The CDR3 protein is CASSYGETGELFF. The CDR3 coding sequence is TGTGCCAGCAGCTACGGAGAGACCGGGGAGCTGTTTTTT.

The chain is built from TRBV7-2 and TRBJ2-3; perhaps TRBD1 as D (6 bases). V dropped 3 bases and J dropped 7 bases, with 8 bases sitting between them. The CDR3 has 12 residues. Germline V gene sequence: CDR1 SGHTA, CDR2 FQGNSA. The CDR3 reads CASSLQGYTQYF. CDR3 sequence (DNA): TGTGCCAGCAGCTTGCAGGGGTATACGCAGTATTTT.

This chain uses TRBV7-8 with TRBJ2-7, with D perhaps matching TRBD2 (6 bases). The V gene lost 5 bases and the J gene lost 6 bases, with 17 bases spanning the gap. The CDR3 is 14 amino acids. Germline V gives CDR1 SGHVS, CDR2 FQNEAQ. In DNA form, the CDR3 reads TGTGCCAGCAGCCCGTCGACTAGTACTCTCGAGCAGTACTTC. Amino acids: CASSPSTSTLEQYF.

The chain links TRBV7-3 to TRBJ2-2, with a weak D call TRBD1 (5 bases). V lost 4 bases, J lost 5 bases, and 8 bases lay in between. Germline assignment: CDR1 SGHTA and CDR2 FQGTGA. The CDR3 contains 13 residues. The CDR3 nucleotides are TGTGCCAGCAGCTCCAGGGTTACCGGGGAGCTGTTTTTT. Its translation is CASSSRVTGELFF.

The rearrangement joins TRBV25-1 to TRBJ2-6; TRBD1 aligns across 8 bases. V gave up 4 bases and J gave up 4 bases; unmatched junction bases: 9. Germline V gives CDR1 MGHDK, CDR2 SYGVNS. The CDR3 runs to 17 residues. For the CDR3, the DNA is TGTGCCAGCAGTGCCGGGACAGGTATTCGGGGGGCCAACGTCCTGACTTTC. Translating it yields CASSAGTGIRGANVLTF. The whole variable domain, remainder taken from reference TRBV25-1 and TRBJ2-6, is EADIYQTPRYLVIGTGKKITLECSQTMGHDKMYWYQQDPGMELHLIHYSYGVNSTEKGDLSSESTVSRIRTEHFPLTLESARPSHTSQYLCASSAGTGIRGANVLTFGAGSRLTVL.

For this clone: Relative to the germline gene, one junction end is altered; a read error may explain this. This chain connects TRBV7-9 to TRBJ1-1; D gene ambiguous. The CDR3 loop spans 12 amino acids. CDR1 SEHNR and CDR2 FQNEAQ come from the germline V gene (reference sequence). CDR3 residues: CSSSSLEVEAFF. The CDR3 DNA sequence: TGTTCCAGCAGCTCACTTGAGGTTGAAGCTTTCTTT.

The rearrangement uses TRBV9 and TRBJ1-2, with TRBD1 as a possible D gene (6 bases). The germline V and J ends were trimmed by 4 bases and 4 bases, with 17 bases remaining between them. CDR3 size: 15 residues. Germline V gives CDR1 SGDLS, CDR2 YYNGEE. CDR3 sequence reads: CASSRDHRVGYGYTF. The CDR3 DNA follows: TGTGCCAGCAGCCGAGATCACAGGGTAGGCTATGGCTACACCTTC.

The chain combines TRBV5-4 with TRBJ1-4; D is uncertain. Germline V CDR1 and CDR2: SGHNT, YYREEE (reference sequence). The CDR3 sequence is 15 residues long. Trimming took off 0 bases at V and 5 bases at J, with 11 bases between the two ends. CDR3 nucleotides: TGTGCCAGCAGCTTGGCCGGGGTTCCCAATGAAAAACTGTTTTTT. Its translation is CASSLAGVPNEKLFF.